This entry concerns a single T cell receptor (beta chain). Its matching antigen is unknown. The data are from a study of long-term antiretroviral therapy in people with HIV. Points from the study as a whole: Dominating the repertoire at all time points were the clones that expanded before ART.

With 0 bases removed from V and 5 bases from J, the gap between germline ends came to 11 bases. Germline V lookup: CDR1 ENHRY, CDR2 SYGVKD. CDR3 size: 14 residues. Survey-level resolution applied to immunoSEQ assay v3.0. Measured with immunoSEQ multiplex PCR; TCRdb has only the in-frame clones, and not every one. The sample holds approximately 24,000 clones; 85% to 90% are singletons and the top ten take less than 6.5%. The sequence came from a man aged 25-40 years with HIV. Sequencing was performed on unsorted PBMCs, taken less than 4.7 years after starting antiretroviral therapy. This chain joins TRBV10-3 and TRBJ2-7, with D perhaps TRBD2 (5 bases). Written as DNA, the CDR3 is TGTGCCATCAGTGAGTCTCCGGGGAGTGACGAGCAGTACTTC. Protein product: CAISESPGSDEQYF.